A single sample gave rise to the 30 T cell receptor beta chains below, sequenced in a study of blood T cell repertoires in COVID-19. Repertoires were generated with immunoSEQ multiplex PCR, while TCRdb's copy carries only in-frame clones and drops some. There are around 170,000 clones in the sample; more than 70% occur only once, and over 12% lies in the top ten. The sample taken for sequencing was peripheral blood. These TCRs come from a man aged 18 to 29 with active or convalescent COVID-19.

CDR3: CASSLAGGYTF. For the CDR3, the DNA is TGTGCCAGCAGCTTAGCCGGTGGCTACACCTTC. This chain uses TRBV11-2 with TRBJ1-2; D unresolved. The CDR3 loop spans 11 amino acids. V was trimmed by 1 base and J by 7 bases, leaving 4 bases between them. The germline CDR1 and CDR2 sequences are SGHAT and FQNNGV.

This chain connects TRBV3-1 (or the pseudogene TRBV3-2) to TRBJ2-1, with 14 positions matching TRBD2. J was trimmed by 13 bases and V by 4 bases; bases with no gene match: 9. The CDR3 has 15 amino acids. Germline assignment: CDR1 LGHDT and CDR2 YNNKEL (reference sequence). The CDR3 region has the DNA TGTGCCAGCAGCCCCGGACTAGCGGGGGGTTTCGAACAGTTCTTC. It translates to CASSPGLAGGFEQFF.

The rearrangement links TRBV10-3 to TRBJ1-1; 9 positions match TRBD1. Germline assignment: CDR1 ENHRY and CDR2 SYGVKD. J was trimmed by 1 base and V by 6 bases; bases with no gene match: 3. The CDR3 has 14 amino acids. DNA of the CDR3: TGTGCCATCAGCGGACAGGGGAGGAACACTGAAGCTTTCTTT. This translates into CAISGQGRNTEAFF.

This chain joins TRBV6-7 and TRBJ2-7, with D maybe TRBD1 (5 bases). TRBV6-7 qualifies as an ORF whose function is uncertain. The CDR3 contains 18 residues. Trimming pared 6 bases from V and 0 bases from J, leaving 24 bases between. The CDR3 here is CASSRPAFCAGPSYEQYF. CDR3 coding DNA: TGTGCCAGCAGCCGACCGGCTTTTTGTGCAGGGCCCTCCTACGAGCAGTACTTC.

The CDR3, as DNA: TGTGCCACCAGCAGAGGAGGAGGGGGCTCCTCCTACGAGCAGTACTTC. Amino acids: CATSRGGGGSSYEQYF. J is TRBJ2-7 and V is TRBV15, with D possibly TRBD1 on 7 matching bases. The CDR3 is made up of 16 amino acids. The V end lost 1 base, the J end lost 0 bases, and 13 bases lay between the germline ends. Germline assignment: CDR1 LNHNV and CDR2 YYDKDF (reference sequence). Looking up the rest from reference TRBV15 and TRBJ2-7 gives the full variable domain: DAMVIQNPRYQVTQFGKPVTLSCSQTLNHNVMYWYQQKSSQAPKLLFHYYDKDFNNEADTPDNFQSRRPNTSFCFLDIRSPGLGDTAMYLCATSRGGGGSSYEQYFGPGTRLTVT.

CDR3 amino acids: CAWSAGQWNQPQHF. The CDR3 DNA sequence: TGTGCCTGGAGTGCGGGACAGTGGAATCAGCCCCAGCATTTT. This chain connects TRBV30 to TRBJ1-5; 7 nucleotides agree with TRBD1. The CDR3 spans 14 residues. J lost 4 bases, V lost 1 base, and 4 bases had no gene match. Germline V gene data show CDR1 as GTSNPN and CDR2 as SVGIG (reference sequence). The variable domain in full, with the rest retrieved from reference TRBV30 and TRBJ1-5, is SQTIHQWPATLVQPVGSPLSLECTVEGTSNPNLYWYRQAAGRGLQLLFYSVGIGQISSEVPQNLSASRPQDRQFILSSKKLLLSDSGFYLCAWSAGQWNQPQHFGDGTRLSIL.

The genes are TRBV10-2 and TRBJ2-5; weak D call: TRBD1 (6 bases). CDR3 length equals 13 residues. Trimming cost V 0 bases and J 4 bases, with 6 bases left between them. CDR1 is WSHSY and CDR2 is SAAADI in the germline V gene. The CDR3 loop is CASSESRGETQYF. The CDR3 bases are TGCGCCAGCAGTGAGTCCAGGGGAGAGACCCAGTACTTC.

The CDR3 loop reads CASSAGYNEQFF. DNA of the CDR3: TGTGCCAGCAGCGCCGGCTACAATGAGCAGTTCTTC. The rearrangement joins TRBV7-8 to TRBJ2-1; D call uncertain. Germline CDR1 reads SGHVS; CDR2 reads FQNEAQ. The V and J ends lost 5 bases and 3 bases respectively, with 5 bases between them. The CDR3 is made up of 12 amino acids.

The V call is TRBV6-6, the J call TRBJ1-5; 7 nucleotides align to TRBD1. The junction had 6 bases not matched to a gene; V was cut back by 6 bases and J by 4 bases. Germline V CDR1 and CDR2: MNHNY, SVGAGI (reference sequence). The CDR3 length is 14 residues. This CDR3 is CASRSAGGNQPQHF. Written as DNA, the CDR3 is TGTGCCAGCAGGTCAGCAGGGGGTAATCAGCCCCAGCATTTT.

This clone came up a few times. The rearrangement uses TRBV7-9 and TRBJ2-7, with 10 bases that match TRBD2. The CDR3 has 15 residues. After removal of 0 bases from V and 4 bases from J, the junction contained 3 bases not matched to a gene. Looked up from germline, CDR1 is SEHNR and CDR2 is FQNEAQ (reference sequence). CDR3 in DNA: TGTGCCAGCAGCTTAGCAGGTAGCGGGGGGTACGAGCAGTACTTC. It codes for CASSLAGSGGYEQYF.

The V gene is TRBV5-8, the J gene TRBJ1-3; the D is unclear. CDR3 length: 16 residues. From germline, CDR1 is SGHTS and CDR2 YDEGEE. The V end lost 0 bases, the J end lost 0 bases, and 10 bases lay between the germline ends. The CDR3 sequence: CASSLGPGFSGNTIYF. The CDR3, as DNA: TGTGCCAGCAGCTTGGGGCCAGGTTTCTCTGGAAACACCATATATTTT. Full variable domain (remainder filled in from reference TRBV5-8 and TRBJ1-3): EAGVTQSPTHLIKTRGQQATLRCSPISGHTSVYWYQQALGLGLQFLLWYDEGEERNRGNFPPRFSGRQFPNYSSELNVNALELEDSALYLCASSLGPGFSGNTIYFGEGSWLTVV.

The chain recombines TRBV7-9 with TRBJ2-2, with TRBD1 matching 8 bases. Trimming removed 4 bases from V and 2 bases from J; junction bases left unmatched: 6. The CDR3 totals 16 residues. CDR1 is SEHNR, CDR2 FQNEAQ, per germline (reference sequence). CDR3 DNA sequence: TGTGCCAGCAGCTCTCAGGGGGCACGCAACACCGGGGAGCTGTTTTTT. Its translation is CASSSQGARNTGELFF.

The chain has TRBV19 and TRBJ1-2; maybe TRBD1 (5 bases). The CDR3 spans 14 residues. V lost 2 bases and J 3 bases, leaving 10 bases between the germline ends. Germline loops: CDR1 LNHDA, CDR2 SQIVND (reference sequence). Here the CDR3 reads CASSINGGDYGYTF. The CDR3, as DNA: TGTGCCAGTAGTATAAACGGGGGGGACTATGGCTACACCTTC.

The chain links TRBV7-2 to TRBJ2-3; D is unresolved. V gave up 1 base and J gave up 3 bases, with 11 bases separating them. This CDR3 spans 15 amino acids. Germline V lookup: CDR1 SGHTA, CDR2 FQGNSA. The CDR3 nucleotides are TGTGCCAGCAGCTTAGTAGCCACACCTACAGATACGCAGTATTTT. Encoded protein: CASSLVATPTDTQYF.

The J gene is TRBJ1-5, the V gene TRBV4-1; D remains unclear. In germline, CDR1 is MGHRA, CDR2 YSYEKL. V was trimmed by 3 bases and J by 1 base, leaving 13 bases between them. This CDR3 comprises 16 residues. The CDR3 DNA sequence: TGCGCCAGCAGCCACGAAACCTACCGCAGCAATCAGCCCCAGCATTTT. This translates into CASSHETYRSNQPQHF.

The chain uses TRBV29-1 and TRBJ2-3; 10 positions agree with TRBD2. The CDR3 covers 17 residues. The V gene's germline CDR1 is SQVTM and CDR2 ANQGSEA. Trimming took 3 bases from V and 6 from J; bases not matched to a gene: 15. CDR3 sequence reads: CSVDGLAGGPVGDTQYF. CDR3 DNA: TGCAGCGTTGACGGGTTAGCGGGAGGTCCTGTTGGGGATACGCAGTATTTT.

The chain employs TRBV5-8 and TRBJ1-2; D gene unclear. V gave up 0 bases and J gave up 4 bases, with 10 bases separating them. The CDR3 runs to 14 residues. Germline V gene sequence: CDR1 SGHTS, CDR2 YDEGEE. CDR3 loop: CASSLVASAYGYTF. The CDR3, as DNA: TGTGCCAGCAGCTTGGTGGCCAGTGCCTATGGCTACACCTTC. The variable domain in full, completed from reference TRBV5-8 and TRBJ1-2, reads EAGVTQSPTHLIKTRGQQATLRCSPISGHTSVYWYQQALGLGLQFLLWYDEGEERNRGNFPPRFSGRQFPNYSSELNVNALELEDSALYLCASSLVASAYGYTFGSGTRLTVV.

In DNA, the CDR3 is TGTGCCAGCAGTCACAGCTCCGAGCAGTACTTC. Its translation: CASSHSSEQYF. This chain uses TRBV6-2 or TRBV6-3 with TRBJ2-7; D is unclear. V was shortened by 5 bases and J by 6 bases, with 8 bases between the two germline ends. The germline V gene has CDR1 MNHEY and CDR2 SVGEGT. The CDR3 sequence is 11 residues long.

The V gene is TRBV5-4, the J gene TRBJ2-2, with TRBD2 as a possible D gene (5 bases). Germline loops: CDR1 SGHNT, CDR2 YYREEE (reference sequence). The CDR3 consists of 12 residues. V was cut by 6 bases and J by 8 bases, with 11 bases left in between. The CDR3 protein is CASTLRGGELFF. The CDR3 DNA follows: TGTGCCAGCACCTTACGGGGTGGGGAGCTGTTTTTT.

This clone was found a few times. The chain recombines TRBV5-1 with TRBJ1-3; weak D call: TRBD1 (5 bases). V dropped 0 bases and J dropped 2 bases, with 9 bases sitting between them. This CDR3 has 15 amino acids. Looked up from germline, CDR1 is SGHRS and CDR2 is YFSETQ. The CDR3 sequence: CASSLDLGAGNTIYF. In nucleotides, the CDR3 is TGCGCCAGCAGCTTGGATTTAGGGGCTGGAAACACCATATATTTT. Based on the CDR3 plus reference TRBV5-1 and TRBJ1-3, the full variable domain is KAGVTQTPRYLIKTRGQQVTLSCSPISGHRSVSWYQQTPGQGLQFLFEYFSETQRNKGNFPGRFSGRQFSNSRSEMNVSTLELGDSALYLCASSLDLGAGNTIYFGEGSWLTVV.

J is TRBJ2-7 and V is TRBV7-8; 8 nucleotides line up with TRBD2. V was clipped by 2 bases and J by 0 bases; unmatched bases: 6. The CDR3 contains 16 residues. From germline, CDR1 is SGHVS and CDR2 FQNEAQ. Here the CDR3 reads CASSLRPGTSSYEQYF. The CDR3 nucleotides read TGTGCCAGCAGCTTACGACCCGGGACTAGCTCCTACGAGCAGTACTTC.

The CDR3 DNA reads as TGTGCCAGCAGCCCAATGGGGGCCGGAAACACCATATATTTT. It translates to CASSPMGAGNTIYF. The gene calls are TRBV14 and TRBJ1-3; possibly TRBD1 for D (6 bases). V dropped 4 bases and J dropped 4 bases, with 11 bases sitting between them. This CDR3 has 14 residues. Germline V gene sequence: CDR1 SGHDN, CDR2 FVKESK.

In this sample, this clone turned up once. The CDR3 protein is CASSLKGQGGGYEQYF. CDR3 coding DNA: TGCGCCAGCAGCCTGAAAGGACAGGGAGGGGGTTACGAGCAGTACTTC. The gene calls are TRBV4-1 and TRBJ2-7; a possible D gene is TRBD1 (8 bases). The germline V and J ends were trimmed by 4 bases and 4 bases, with 20 bases remaining between them. Looked up from germline, CDR1 is MGHRA and CDR2 is YSYEKL. This CDR3 spans 16 amino acids.

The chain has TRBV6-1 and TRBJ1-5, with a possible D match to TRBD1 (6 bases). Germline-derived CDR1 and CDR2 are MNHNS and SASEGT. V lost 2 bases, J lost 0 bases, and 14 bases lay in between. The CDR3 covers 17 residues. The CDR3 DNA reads TGTGCCAGCAGTGAAAGGCCGGACAGAGATAGCAATCAGCCCCAGCATTTT. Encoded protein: CASSERPDRDSNQPQHF.

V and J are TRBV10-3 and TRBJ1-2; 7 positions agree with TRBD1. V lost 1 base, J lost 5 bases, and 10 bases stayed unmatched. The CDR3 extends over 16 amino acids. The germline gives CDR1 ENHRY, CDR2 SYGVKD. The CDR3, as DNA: TGTGCCATCAGTGAGTTTGGGGACAGTTCGGTTTATGGCTACACCTTC. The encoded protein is CAISEFGDSSVYGYTF.

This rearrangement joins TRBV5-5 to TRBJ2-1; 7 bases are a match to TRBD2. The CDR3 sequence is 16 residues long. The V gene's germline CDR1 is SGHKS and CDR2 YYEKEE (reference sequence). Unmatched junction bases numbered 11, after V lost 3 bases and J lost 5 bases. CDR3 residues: CASSWRSGVVNNEQFF. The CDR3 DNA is TGTGCCAGCAGCTGGCGCAGCGGGGTAGTAAACAATGAGCAGTTCTTC.

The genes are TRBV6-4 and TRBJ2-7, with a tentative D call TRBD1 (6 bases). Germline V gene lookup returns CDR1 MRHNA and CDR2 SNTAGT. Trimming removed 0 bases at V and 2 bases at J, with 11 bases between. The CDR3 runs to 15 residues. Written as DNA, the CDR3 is TGTGCCAGCAGTGACTCGGCCGGGACAACCTACGAGCAGTACTTC. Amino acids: CASSDSAGTTYEQYF.

CDR3 sequence (DNA): TGCGCCAGCAGTCTAGGACTAGCGGGGGGGGATGAGCAGTTCTTC. Translated, it gives CASSLGLAGGDEQFF. The chain is built from TRBV10-2 and TRBJ2-1, with TRBD2 identical over 15 bases. V shed 5 bases and J 8 bases; nucleotides not matched to a gene: 4. This CDR3 comprises 15 residues. Germline V gene lookup returns CDR1 WSHSY and CDR2 SAAADI.

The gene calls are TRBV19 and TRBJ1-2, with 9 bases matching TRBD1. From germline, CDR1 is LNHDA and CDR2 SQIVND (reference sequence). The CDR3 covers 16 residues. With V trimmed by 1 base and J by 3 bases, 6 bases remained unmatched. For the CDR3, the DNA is TGTGCCAGTAGTATAGGGGGACAGGGCCAGGACTATGGCTACACCTTC. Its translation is CASSIGGQGQDYGYTF.

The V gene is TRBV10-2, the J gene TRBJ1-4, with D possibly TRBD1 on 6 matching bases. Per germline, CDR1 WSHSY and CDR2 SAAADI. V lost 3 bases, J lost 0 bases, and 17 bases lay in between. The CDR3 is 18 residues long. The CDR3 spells CASSEKGTTYATNEKLFF. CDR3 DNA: TGCGCCAGCAGTGAAAAAGGGACAACCTATGCAACTAATGAAAAACTGTTTTTT.